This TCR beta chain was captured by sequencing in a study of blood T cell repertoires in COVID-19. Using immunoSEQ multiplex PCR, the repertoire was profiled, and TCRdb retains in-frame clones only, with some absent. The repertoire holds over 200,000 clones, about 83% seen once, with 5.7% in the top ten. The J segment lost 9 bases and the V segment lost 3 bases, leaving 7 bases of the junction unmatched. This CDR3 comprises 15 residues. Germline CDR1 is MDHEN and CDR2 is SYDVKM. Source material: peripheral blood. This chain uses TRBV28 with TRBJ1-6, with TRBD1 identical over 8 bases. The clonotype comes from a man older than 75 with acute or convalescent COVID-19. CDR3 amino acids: CASSFLQGAVSPLHF. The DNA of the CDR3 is TGTGCCAGCAGTTTCCTTCAGGGGGCCGTTTCACCCCTCCACTTT. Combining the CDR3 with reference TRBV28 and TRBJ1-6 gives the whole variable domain DVKVTQSSRYLVKRTGEKVFLECVQDMDHENMFWYRQDPGLGLRLIYFSYDVKMKEKGDIPEGYSVSREKKERFSLILESASTNQTSMYLCASSFLQGAVSPLHFGNGTRLTVT.